The T cell receptor beta chain described here comes from a study of vaccination and CD4 T cells after COVID-19. Treatment indicated: roughly 10-day PBMC culture with coronavirus spike peptide pools or control peptides (ViraFEST assay). The unexposed donor provided CD4+ T cells, which were taken before the COVID-19 pandemic (2011-2018). The Oncomine TCR Beta short-read assay sequenced DNA from cultured CD4+ T cells. Genomic DNA was drawn out of CD4+ T cells grown in culture. TCRdb re-derived calls from the PCR reads in MiXCR, one entry per CDR3 protein. Here the sample spans some 7,000 distinct CDR3 sequences, around 30% being singletons. Trimming removed 1 base from V and 4 bases from J; junction bases left unmatched: 4. CDR3 length: 15 residues. Per germline, CDR1 SEHNR and CDR2 FQNEAQ (reference sequence). This clonotype was counted between two and nine times. Its antigen is unknown.

This chain links TRBV7-9 with TRBJ1-2; the match to TRBD1 covers 9 bases. The receptor was derived from a human donor in good health. The sample consisted of CD4+ T cells from blood, cultured in vitro. The CDR3 bases are TGTGCCAGCAGCTTAGACAGGGGGCACGGCTATGGCTACACCTTC. Its translation is CASSLDRGHGYGYTF.